This T cell receptor (beta chain) is from a study of T cell clonotyping in hematopoietic cell transplantation. Regarding this clone: No antigen is known for it.

Study-level results: Higher Inverse Simpson Index values in graft donor and pretransplant recipient predicted broader posttransplant TCR diversity. Without cell sorting, CD4 versus CD8 contributions remain unresolved.

CDR1 SGHNT and CDR2 YYREEE come from the germline V gene (reference sequence). The CDR3 is 17 amino acids. Trimming removed 4 bases from V and 0 bases from J, with 19 bases in between. Using immunoSEQ multiplex PCR, the repertoire was profiled, and TCRdb retains in-frame clones only, with some absent. Counted here are 20,000 or so clones, 65% to 85% occurring once; the ten biggest clones make up roughly 14%. The sample consisted of peripheral blood mononuclear cells. This chain links TRBV5-4 with TRBJ1-2; maybe TRBD1 (5 bases). This TCR was sampled from a man aged 60 to 69 in good health. Some clones in this sample may be carry-over from other donors' samples. DNA for the CDR3: TGTGCCAGCAGCCCGCTATCGGGGCCAGTAGCTAACTATGGCTACACCTTC. This gives the protein CASSPLSGPVANYGYTF.